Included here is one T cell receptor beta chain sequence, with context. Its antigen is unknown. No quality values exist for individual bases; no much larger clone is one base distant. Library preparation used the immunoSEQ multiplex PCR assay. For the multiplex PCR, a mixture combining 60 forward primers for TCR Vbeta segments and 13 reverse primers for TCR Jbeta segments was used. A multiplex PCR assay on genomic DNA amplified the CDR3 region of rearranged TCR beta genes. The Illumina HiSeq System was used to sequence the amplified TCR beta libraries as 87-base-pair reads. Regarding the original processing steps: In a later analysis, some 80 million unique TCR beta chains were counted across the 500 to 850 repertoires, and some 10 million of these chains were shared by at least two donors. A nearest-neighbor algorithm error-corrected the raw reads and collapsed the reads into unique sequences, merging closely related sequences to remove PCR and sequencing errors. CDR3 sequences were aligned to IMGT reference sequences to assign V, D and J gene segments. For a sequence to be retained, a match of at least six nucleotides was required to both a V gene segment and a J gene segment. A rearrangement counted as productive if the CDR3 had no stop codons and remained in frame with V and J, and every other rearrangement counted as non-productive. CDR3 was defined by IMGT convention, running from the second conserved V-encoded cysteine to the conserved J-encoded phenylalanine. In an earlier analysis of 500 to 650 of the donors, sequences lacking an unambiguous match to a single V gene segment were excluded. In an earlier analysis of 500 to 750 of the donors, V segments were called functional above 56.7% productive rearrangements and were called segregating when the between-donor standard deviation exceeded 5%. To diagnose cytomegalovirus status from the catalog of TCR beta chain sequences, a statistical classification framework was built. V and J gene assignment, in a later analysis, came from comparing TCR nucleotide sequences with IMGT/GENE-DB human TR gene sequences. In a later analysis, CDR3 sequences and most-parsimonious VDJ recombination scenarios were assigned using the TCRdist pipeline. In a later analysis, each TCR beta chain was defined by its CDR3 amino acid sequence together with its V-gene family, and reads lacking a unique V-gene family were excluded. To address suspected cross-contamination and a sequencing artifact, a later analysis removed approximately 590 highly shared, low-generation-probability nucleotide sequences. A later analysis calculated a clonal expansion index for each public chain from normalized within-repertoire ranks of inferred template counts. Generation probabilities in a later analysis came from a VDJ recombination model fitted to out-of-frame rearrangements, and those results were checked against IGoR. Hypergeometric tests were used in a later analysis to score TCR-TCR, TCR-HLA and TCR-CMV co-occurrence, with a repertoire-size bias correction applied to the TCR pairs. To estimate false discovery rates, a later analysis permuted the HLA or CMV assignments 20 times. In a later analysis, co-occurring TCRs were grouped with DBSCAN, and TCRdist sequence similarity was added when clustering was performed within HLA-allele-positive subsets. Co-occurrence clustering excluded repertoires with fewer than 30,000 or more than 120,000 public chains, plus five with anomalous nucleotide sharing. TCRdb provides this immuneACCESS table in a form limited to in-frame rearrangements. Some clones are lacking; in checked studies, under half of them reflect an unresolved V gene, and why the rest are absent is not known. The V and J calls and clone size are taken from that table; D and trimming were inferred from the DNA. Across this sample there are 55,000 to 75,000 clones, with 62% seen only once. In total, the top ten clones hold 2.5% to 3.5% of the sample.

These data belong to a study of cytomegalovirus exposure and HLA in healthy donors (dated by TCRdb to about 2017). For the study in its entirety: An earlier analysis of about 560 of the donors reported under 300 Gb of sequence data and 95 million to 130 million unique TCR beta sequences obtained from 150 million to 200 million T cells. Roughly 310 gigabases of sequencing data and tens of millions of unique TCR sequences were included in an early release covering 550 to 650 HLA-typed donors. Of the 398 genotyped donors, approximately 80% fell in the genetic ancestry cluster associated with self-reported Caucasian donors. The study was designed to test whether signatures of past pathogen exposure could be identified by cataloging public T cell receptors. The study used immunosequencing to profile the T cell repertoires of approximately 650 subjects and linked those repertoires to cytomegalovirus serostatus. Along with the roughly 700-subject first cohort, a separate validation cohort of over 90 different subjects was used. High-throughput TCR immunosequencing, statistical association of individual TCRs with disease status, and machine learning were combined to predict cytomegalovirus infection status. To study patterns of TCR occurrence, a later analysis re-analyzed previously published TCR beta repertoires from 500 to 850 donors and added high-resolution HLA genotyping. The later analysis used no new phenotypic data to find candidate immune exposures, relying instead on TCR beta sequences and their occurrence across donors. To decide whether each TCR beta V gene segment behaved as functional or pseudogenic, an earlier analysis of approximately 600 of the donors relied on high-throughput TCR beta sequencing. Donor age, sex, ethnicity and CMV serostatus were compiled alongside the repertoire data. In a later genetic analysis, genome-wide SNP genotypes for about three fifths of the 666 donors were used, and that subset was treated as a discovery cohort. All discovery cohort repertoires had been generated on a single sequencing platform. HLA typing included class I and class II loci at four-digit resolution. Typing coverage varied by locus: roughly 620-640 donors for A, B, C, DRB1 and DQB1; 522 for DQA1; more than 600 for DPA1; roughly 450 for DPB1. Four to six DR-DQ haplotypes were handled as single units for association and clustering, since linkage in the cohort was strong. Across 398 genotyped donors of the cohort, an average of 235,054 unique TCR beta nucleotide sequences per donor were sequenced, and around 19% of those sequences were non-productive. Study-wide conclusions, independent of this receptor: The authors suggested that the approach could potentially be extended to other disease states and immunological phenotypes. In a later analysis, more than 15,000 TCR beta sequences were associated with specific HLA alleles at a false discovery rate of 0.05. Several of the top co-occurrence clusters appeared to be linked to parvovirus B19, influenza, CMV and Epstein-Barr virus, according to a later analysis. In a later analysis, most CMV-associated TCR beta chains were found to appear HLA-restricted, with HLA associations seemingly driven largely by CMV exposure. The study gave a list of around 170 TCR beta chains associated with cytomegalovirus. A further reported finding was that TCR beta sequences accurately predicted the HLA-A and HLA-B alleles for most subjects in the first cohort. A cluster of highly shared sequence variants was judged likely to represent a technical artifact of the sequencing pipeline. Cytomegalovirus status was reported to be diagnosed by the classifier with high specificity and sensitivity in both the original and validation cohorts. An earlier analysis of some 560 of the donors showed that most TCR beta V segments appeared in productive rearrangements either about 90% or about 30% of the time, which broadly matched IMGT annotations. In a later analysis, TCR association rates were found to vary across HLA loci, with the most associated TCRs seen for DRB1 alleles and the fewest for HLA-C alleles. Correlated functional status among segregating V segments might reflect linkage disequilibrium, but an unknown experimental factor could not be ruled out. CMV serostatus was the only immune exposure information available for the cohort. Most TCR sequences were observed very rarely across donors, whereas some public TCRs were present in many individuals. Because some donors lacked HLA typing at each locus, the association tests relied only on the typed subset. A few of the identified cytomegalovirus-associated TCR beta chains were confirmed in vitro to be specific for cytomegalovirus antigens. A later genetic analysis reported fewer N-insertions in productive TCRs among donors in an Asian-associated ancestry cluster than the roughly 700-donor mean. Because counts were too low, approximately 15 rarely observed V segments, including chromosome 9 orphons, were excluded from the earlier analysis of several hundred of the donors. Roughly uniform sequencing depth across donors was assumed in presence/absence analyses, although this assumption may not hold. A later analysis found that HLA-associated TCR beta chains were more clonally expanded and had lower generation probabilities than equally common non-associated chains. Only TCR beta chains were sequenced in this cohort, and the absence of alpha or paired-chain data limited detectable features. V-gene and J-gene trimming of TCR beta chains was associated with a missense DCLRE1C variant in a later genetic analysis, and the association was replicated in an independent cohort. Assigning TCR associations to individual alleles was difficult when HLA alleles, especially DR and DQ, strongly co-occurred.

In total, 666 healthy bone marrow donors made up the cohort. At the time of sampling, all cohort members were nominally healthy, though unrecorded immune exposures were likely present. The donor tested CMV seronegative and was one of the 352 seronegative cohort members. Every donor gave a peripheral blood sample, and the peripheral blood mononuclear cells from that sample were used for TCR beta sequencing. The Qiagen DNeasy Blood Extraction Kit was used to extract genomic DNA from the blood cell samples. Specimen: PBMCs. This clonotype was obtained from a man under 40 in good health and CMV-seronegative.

CDR3 sequence: CATSRERHPTNYGYTF. The nucleotides read TGTGCCACCAGCAGAGAGAGACACCCAACTAACTATGGCTACACCTTC. Recombination joined TRBV15 with TRBJ1-2; the D gene cannot be resolved reliably. Relative to germline, V is 0 bases shorter and J is 0 bases shorter, with 11 bases between their ends. Taken from cysteine to phenylalanine, the CDR3 has 16 residues. The entry retains the CDR3 DNA only, 48 bases that are in frame from base 1. CDR1 and CDR2 are read off the germline V gene (reference sequence) as LNHNV and YYDKDF.